This T cell receptor (beta chain) stems from a study of Ad26.COV2.S vaccination and SARS-CoV-2 variants. The method was immunoSEQ multiplex PCR; TCRdb's version includes in-frame clones alone and lacks a portion of them. This sample has a few hundred thousand clones, with roughly 91% found just once. A note on this clone: Antigen unknown.

Treatment noted: 19 received Ad26.COV2.S at low or high dose, single or two shots; 5 received placebo; per-sample allocation not given. Day 63 following the first vaccine or placebo injection was when the samples were taken. The donor was a Boston adult aged 18-55 years. Study-level results: Vaccine and placebo groups showed comparable non-spike TCR breadth. Relative to placebo recipients, vaccine recipients exhibited elevated spike-specific TCR breadth. It is possible that the TCR breadth and depth analyses underestimated the total T cell responses.

The V gene end was trimmed by 5 bases and the J gene end by 6 bases; junction bases not matched to a gene: 8. This CDR3 has 15 residues. The germline gives CDR1 SGHVS, CDR2 FQNEAQ. The specimen was peripheral blood, collected in a trial of Ad26.COV2.S vaccine versus placebo. The gene calls are TRBV7-8 and TRBJ1-1; 11 bases align to TRBD1. The TCR originated in a person between 18 and 60 years old who received the Ad26.COV2.S COVID-19 vaccine or a placebo. The CDR3 DNA reads as TGTGCCAGCAGCAAATGGACAGGGGGCGACCCTGAAGCTTTCTTT. Its protein product is CASSKWTGGDPEAFF.